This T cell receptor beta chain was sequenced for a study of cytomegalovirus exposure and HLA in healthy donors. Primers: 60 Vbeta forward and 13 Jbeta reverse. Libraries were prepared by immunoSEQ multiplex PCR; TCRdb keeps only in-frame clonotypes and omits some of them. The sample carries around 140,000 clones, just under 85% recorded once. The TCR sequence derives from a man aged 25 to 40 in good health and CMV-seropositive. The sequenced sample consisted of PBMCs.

In DNA, the CDR3 is TGTGCCAGCTCACCCCGTTCCGAAGACTGGAACTGGAAGGCCCGGGACAGGGGCGGGGAGACCCAGTACTTC. Translation gives CASSPRSEDWNWKARDRGGETQYF. The chain employs TRBV18 and TRBJ2-5; TRBD1 matches 10 bases. The CDR3 covers 24 residues. CDR1 is KGHSH, CDR2 LQKENI, per germline. Unmatched junction bases numbered 33, after V lost 3 bases and J lost 5 bases.